Sequencing of this TCR beta chain was carried out in a study of tumor T cells in aggressive B-cell lymphoma. Germline V CDR1 and CDR2: MNHEY, SVGAGI. Trimming took 10 bases from V and 8 from J; bases not matched to a gene: 5. The CDR3 sequence is 12 residues long. Sequenced by immunoSEQ multiplex PCR; TCRdb stores in-frame clones only, minus some. The sample holds roughly 2,600 clones; over 70% are singletons and the top ten take approximately 19%. The chain recombines TRBV6-5 with TRBJ1-2; TRBD1 matches 12 bases. Sequencing was done on a sample of tumor tissue. This clonotype originated in an adult with diffuse large B cell lymphoma. The CDR3 DNA follows: TGTGCCACGGGACAGGGGGCGGAAGGCTACACCTTC. Translating it yields CATGQGAEGYTF.